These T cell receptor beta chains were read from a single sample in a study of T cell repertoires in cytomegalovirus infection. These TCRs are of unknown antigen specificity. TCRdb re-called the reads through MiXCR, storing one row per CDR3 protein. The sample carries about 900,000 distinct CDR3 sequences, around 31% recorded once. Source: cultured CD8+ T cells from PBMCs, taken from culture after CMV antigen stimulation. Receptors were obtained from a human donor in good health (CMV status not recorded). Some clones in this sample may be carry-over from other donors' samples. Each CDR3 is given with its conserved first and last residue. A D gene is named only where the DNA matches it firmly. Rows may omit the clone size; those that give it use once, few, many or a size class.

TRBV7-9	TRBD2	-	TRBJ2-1	CASSAGTSGGIYNEQFF	TGTGCCAGCAGCGCAGGGACTAGCGGGGGGATCTACAATGAGCAGTTCTTC
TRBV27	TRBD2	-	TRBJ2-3	CASSGSGETQYF	TGTGCCAGCAGTGGTAGCGGGGAGACGCAGTATTTT
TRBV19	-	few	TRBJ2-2	CASLTNTGELFF	TGTGCCAGCCTAACAAACACCGGGGAGCTGTTTTTT
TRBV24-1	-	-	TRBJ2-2	CATSDIRAGSVTGELFF	TGTGCCACCAGTGACATCCGGGCAGGCTCAGTCACCGGGGAGCTGTTTTTT
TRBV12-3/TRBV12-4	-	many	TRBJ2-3	CASSPVGGTDTQYF	TGTGCCAGCAGTCCGGTTGGGGGCACAGATACGCAGTATTTT
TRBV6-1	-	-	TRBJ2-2	CASSEWEVAGTGELFF	TGTGCCAGCAGTGAATGGGAGGTTGCGGGCACCGGGGAGCTGTTTTTT
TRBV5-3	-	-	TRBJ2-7	CASSFSSDYSYEQYF	TGTGCCAGCAGCTTCAGCAGTGATTATTCCTACGAGCAGTACTTC
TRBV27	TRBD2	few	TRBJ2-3	CASSLLGPSGGDTQYF	TGTGCCAGCAGTCTCCTGGGCCCTAGCGGGGGGGATACGCAGTATTTT
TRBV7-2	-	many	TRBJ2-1	CASSPRGGDRYNEQFF	TGTGCCAGCAGCCCTAGGGGGGGGGACAGGTACAATGAGCAGTTCTTC
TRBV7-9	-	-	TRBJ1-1	CASSLLVRMVPLGAFF	TGTGCCAGCAGCTTATTGGTCAGGATGGTCCCTCTGGGGGCTTTCTTT
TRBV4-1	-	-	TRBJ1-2	CASSHETSYGYTF	TGCGCCAGCAGCCATGAGACATCCTATGGCTACACCTTC
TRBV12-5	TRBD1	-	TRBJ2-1	CASGFILLDRANEQFF	TGTGCTAGTGGTTTCATACTGCTGGACAGGGCAAATGAGCAGTTCTTC
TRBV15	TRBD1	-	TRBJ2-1	CATSDRDRGRLYEQFF	TGTGCCACCAGCGACCGGGACAGGGGGCGTCTATATGAGCAGTTCTTC
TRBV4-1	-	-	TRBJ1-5	CASSQVLVSNQPQHF	TGCGCCAGCAGCCAAGTGCTTGTTAGCAATCAGCCCCAGCATTTT
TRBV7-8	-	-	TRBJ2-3	CASSLVASAQYSTDTQYF	TGTGCCAGCAGCTTAGTAGCCTCGGCGCAGTACTCCACAGATACGCAGTATTTT
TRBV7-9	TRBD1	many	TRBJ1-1	CASRPPDRPIEAFF	TGTGCCAGCAGGCCACCGGACAGGCCTATAGAAGCTTTCTTT
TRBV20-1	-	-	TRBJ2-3	CSARPGGLPHTQYF	TGCAGTGCTAGACCCGGGGGCCTTCCCCATACGCAGTATTTT
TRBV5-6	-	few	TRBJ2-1	CASSLVLGNEQFF	TGTGCCAGCAGCTTGGTCTTGGGGAATGAGCAGTTCTTC
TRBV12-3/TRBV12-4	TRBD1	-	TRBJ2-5	CASSWTGVETQYF	TGTGCCAGCAGTTGGACAGGGGTCGAGACCCAGTACTTC
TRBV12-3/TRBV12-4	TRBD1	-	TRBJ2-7	CASSSTSGQGAFHEQYF	TGTGCCAGCAGTTCCACCAGTGGACAGGGGGCATTTCACGAGCAGTACTTC
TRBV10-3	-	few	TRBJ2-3	CAMAPRDKSDTQYF	TGTGCCATGGCCCCCAGGGACAAATCAGATACGCAGTATTTT
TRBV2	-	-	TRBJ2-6	CASSDNRHHSGANVLTF	TGTGCCAGCAGTGATAATAGACACCACTCTGGGGCCAACGTCCTGACTTTC
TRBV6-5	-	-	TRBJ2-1	CASRLGQSIYYNEQFF	TGTGCCAGCAGACTCGGACAGTCCATTTACTACAATGAGCAGTTCTTC
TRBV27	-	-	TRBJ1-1	CASSWGNVAFF	TGTGCCAGCAGTTGGGGGAATGTAGCTTTCTTT
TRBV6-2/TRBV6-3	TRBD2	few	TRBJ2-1	CASRTGTIGNEQFF	TGTGCCAGCAGAACCGGGACTATTGGAAATGAGCAGTTCTTC
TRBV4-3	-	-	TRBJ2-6	CASSHQGGSGANVLTF	TGCGCCAGCAGCCATCAAGGGGGCTCTGGGGCCAACGTCCTGACTTTC
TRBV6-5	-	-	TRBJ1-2	CASSYGDGYGYTF	TGTGCCAGCAGTTACGGGGACGGCTATGGCTACACCTTC
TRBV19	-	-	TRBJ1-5	CASQRRTEINQPQHF	TGTGCCAGCCAAAGAAGGACAGAGATCAATCAGCCCCAGCATTTT
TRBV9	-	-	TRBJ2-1	CASSVGGGYGGWAYNEQFF	TGTGCCAGCAGCGTAGGGGGGGGCTACGGCGGCTGGGCCTACAATGAGCAGTTCTTC